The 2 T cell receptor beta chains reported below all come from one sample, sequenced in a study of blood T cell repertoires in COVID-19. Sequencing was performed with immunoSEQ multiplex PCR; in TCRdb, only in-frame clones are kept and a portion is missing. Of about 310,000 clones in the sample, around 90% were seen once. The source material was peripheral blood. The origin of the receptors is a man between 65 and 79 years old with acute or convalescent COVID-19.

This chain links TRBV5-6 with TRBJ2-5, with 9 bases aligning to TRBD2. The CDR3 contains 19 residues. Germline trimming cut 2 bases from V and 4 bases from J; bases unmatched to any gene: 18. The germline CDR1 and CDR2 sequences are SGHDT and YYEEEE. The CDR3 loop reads CASSLNSHRSSGSGETQYF. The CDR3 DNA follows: TGTGCCAGCAGCTTAAATTCCCATAGGAGTAGCGGGAGTGGAGAGACCCAGTACTTC. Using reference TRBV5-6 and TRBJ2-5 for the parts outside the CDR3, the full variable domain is DAGVTQSPTHLIKTRGQQVTLRCSPKSGHDTVSWYQQALGQGPQFIFQYYEEEERQRGNFPDRFSGHQFPNYSSELNVNALLLGDSALYLCASSLNSHRSSGSGETQYFGPGTRLLVL.

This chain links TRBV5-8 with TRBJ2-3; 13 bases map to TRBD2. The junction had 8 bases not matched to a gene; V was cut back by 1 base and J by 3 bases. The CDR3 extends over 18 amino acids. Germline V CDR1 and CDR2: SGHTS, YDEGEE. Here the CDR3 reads CASSLFGTSGKMTDTQYF. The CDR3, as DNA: TGTGCCAGCAGCTTGTTTGGGACTAGCGGGAAGATGACAGATACGCAGTATTTT. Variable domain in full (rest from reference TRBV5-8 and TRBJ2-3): EAGVTQSPTHLIKTRGQQATLRCSPISGHTSVYWYQQALGLGLQFLLWYDEGEERNRGNFPPRFSGRQFPNYSSELNVNALELEDSALYLCASSLFGTSGKMTDTQYFGPGTRLTVL.